This T cell receptor beta chain was recovered during a study of cytomegalovirus exposure and HLA in healthy donors. Trimming cost V 0 bases and J 7 bases, with 8 bases left between them. Germline V gene lookup returns CDR1 SGDLS and CDR2 YYNGEE. The CDR3 has 12 amino acids. This clone was detected only once. Antigen unknown. The study, taken as a whole, reports: The study labeled fewer than 200 TCR beta chains cytomegalovirus-associated.

PCR involved 60 Vbeta and 13 Jbeta primers. Assay used: immunoSEQ multiplex PCR; TCRdb lists only in-frame clones, some missing. The table lists 150,000 to 200,000 clones, approximately 85% of them singletons. The receptor comes from a man younger than 30 in good health and CMV-seropositive. Sequencing was done on a sample of PBMCs. V gene TRBV9 combines with J gene TRBJ2-7, with D possibly being TRBD2 (6 bases). The chain's CDR3 is CASSVAAGEQYF. DNA of the CDR3: TGTGCCAGCAGCGTAGCTGCGGGAGAGCAGTACTTC.